This T cell receptor (beta chain) was obtained from a study of OX40 agonist ivuxolimab in advanced cancers. As for the study in general: Aged roughly 23 to 90 with a mean of about 63 years, they were around 83% male.

This CDR3 has 14 residues. The junction had 1 base not matched to a gene; V was cut back by 2 bases and J by 2 bases. Germline V gene data show CDR1 as KGHSH and CDR2 as LQKENI. People who had autoimmune disease history or systemic immunosuppression were excluded. Generated by immunoSEQ multiplex PCR, the TCRdb table keeps only in-frame clones and is missing some. Among under 100,000 clones, roughly 80% were seen once, and the ten largest hold approximately 4.6%. This TCR was recovered from an adult with an advanced solid tumor such as melanoma, head and neck, liver or kidney cancer. The specimen comprised CD4+ or CD8+ T cells sorted from blood, sampled in a trial of the OX40 agonist ivuxolimab. V gene TRBV18 combines with J gene TRBJ1-1; the match to TRBD1 covers 8 bases. CDR3 sequence reads: CASSPGTGNTEAFF. Written as DNA, the CDR3 is TGTGCCAGCTCACCAGGGACAGGCAACACTGAAGCTTTCTTT.